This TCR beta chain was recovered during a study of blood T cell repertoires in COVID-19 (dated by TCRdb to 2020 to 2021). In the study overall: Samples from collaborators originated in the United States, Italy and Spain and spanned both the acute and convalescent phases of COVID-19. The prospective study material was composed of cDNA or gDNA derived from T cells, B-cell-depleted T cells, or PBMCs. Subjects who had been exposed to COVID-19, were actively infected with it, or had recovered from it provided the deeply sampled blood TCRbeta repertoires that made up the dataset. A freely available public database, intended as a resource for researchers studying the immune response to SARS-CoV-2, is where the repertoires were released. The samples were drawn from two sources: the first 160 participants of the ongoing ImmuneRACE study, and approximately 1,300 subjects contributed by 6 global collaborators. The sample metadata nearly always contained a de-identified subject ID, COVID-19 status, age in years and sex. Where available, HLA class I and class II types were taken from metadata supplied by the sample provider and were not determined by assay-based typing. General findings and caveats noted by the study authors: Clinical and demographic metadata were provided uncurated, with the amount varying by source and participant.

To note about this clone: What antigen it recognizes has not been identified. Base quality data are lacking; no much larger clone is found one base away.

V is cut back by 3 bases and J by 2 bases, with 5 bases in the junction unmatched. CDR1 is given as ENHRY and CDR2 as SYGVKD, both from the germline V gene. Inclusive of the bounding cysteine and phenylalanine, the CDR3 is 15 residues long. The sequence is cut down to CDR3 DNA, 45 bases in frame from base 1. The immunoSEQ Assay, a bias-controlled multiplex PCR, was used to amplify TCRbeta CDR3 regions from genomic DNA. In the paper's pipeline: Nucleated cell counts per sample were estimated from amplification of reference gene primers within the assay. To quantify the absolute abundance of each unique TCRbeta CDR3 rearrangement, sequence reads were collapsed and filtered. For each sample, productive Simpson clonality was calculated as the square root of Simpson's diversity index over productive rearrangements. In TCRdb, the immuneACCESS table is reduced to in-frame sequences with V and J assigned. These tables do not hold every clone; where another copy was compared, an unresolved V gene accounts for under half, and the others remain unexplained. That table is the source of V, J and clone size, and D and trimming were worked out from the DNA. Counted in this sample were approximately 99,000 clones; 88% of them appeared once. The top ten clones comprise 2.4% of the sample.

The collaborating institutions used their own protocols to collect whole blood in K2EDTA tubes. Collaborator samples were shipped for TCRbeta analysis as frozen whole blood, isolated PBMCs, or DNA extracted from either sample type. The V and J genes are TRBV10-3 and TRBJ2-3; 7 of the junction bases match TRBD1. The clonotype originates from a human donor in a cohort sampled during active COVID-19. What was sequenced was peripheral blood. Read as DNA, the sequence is TGTGCCATCAGTGAATCCGGGACAGACACAGATACGCAGTATTTT. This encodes CAISESGTDTDTQYF.